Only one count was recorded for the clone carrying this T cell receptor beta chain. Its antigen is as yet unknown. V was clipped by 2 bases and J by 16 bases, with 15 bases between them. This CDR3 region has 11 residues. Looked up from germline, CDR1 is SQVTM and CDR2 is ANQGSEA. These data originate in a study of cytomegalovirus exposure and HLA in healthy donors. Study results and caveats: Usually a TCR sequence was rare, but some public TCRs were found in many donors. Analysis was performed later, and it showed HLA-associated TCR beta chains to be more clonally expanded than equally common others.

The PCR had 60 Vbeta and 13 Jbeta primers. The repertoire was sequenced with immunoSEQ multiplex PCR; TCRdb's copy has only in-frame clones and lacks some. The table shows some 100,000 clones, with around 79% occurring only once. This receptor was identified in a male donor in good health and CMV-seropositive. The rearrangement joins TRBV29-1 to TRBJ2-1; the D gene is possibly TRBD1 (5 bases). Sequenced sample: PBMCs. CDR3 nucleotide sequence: TGCAGCGTTGAAAGATCGACAGCTTATTTCTTC. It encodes CSVERSTAYFF.